This T cell receptor beta chain was captured in a study of cytomegalovirus exposure and HLA in healthy donors. Whole-study results and caveats: Clonal expansion, a later analysis showed, was greater in HLA-associated TCR beta chains than in equally common others. Later analysis suggested most CMV-associated TCR beta chains were HLA-restricted. Reportedly, a later analysis found an Asian-associated ancestry cluster had fewer N-insertions than the approximately 700-donor mean. It was only CMV serostatus that was available as immune exposure information.

PCR involved 60 Vbeta and 13 Jbeta primers. Sequencing used immunoSEQ multiplex PCR; TCRdb keeps in-frame clones, though not all of them. Of tens of thousands of clones listed, 75% were seen once; the top ten hold more than 7%. About this clone: Antigen: not known.

The sample consisted of PBMCs. The sequence came from a woman between 35 and 50 years old in good health and CMV-seronegative.

CDR3: CASRNRGFANTGELFF. In DNA, the CDR3 is TGTGCCAGCAGAAATCGAGGCTTCGCGAACACCGGGGAGCTGTTTTTT. The chain recombines TRBV27 with TRBJ2-2; D remains ambiguous. Germline-derived CDR1 and CDR2 are MNHEY and SMNVEV (reference sequence). The CDR3 is 16 amino acids. V gave up 6 bases and J gave up 0 bases, with 14 bases separating them.